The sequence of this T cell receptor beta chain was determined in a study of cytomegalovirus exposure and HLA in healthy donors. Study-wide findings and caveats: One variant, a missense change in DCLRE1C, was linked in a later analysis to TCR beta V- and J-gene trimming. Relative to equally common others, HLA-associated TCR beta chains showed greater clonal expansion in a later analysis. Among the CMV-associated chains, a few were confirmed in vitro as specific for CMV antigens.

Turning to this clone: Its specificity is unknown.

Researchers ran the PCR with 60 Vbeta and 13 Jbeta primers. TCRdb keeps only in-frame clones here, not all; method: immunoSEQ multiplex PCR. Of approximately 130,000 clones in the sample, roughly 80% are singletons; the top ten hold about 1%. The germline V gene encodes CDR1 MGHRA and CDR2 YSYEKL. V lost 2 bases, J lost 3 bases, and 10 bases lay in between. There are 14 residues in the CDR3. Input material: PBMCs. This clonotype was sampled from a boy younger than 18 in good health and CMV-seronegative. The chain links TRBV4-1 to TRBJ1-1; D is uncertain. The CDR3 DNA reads TGCGCCAGCAGCCAACCAACAGCGGACACTGAAGCTTTCTTT. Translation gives CASSQPTADTEAFF.